This T cell receptor beta chain was identified in a study of blood T cell repertoires in COVID-19. Study context: Spain, Italy and the United States supplied samples that represented acute and convalescent COVID-19.

This clone appeared a single time. Seattle patient enrollment occurred during active infection, with longitudinal follow-up thereafter. V gave up 1 base and J gave up 3 bases; unmatched junction bases: 11. Germline V CDR1 and CDR2: SGHDN, FVKESK. The CDR3 is 18 residues long. Method: immunoSEQ multiplex PCR; TCRdb's copy keeps in-frame clones and lacks some. The sample records 300,000 to 450,000 clones, around 87% being singletons. This rearrangement joins TRBV14 to TRBJ2-1, with 8 bases matching TRBD2. The material sequenced was peripheral blood. This TCR came from a woman in her twenties or thirties with COVID-19, enrolled during active disease. CDR3 sequence (DNA): TGTGCCAGCAGCCAAGTACTCGGCGGGAGGACCCTCTACAATGAGCAGTTCTTC. It codes for CASSQVLGGRTLYNEQFF.